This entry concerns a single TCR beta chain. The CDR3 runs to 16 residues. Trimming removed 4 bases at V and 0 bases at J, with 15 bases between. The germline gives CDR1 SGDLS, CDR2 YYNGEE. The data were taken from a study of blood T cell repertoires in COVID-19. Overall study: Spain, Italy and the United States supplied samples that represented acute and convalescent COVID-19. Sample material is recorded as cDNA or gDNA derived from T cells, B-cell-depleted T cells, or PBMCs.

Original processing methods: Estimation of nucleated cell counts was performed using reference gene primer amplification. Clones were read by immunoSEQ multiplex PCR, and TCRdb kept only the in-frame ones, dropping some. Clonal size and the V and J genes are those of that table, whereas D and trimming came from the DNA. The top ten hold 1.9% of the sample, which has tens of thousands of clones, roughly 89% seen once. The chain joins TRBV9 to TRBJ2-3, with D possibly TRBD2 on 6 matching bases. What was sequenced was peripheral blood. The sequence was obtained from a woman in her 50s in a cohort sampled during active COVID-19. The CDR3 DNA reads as TGTGCCAGCAGCCCTCGGGGGTTGACTAGCACAGATACGCAGTATTTT. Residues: CASSPRGLTSTDTQYF.